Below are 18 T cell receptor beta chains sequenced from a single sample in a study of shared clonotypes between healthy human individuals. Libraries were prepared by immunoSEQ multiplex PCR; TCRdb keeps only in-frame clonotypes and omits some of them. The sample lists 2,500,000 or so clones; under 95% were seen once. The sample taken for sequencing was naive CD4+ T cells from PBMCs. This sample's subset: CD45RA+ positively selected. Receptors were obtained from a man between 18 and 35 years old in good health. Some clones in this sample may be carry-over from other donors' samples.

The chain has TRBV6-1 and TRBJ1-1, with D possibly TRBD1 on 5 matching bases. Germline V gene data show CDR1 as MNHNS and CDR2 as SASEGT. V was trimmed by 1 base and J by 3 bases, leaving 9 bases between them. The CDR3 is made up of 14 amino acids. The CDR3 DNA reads TGTGCCAGCAGTGAAGTAACAGGTGACACTGAAGCTTTCTTT. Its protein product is CASSEVTGDTEAFF.

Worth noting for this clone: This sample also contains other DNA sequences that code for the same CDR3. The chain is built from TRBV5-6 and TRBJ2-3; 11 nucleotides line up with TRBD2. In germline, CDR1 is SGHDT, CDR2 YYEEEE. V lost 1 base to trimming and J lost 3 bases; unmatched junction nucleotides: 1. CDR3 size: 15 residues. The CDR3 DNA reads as TGTGCCAGCAGCTTGTTAGCGGGAGGGACAGATACGCAGTATTTT. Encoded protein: CASSLLAGGTDTQYF.

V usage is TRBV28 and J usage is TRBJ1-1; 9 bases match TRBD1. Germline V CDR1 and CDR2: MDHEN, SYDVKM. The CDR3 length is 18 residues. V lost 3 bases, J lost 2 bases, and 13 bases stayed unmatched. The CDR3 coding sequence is TGTGCCAGCAGTTTCAGGACAGGGGCGCTTCTCTTCAACACTGAAGCTTTCTTT. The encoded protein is CASSFRTGALLFNTEAFF. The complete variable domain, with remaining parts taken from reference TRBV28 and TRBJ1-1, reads DVKVTQSSRYLVKRTGEKVFLECVQDMDHENMFWYRQDPGLGLRLIYFSYDVKMKEKGDIPEGYSVSREKKERFSLILESASTNQTSMYLCASSFRTGALLFNTEAFFGQGTRLTVV.

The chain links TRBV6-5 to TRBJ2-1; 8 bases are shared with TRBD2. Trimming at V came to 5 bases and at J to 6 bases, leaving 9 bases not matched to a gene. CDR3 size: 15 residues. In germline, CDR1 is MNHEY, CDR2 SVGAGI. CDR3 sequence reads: CASSLRLAGFNEQFF. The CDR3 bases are TGTGCCAGCAGTCTCCGTTTAGCGGGATTCAATGAGCAGTTCTTC.

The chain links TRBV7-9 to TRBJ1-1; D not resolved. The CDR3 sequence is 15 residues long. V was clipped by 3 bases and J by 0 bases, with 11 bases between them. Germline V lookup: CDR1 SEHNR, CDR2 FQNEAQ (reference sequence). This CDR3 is CASSLVDTLNTEAFF. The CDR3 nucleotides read TGTGCCAGCAGCTTGGTCGACACCTTGAACACTGAAGCTTTCTTT.

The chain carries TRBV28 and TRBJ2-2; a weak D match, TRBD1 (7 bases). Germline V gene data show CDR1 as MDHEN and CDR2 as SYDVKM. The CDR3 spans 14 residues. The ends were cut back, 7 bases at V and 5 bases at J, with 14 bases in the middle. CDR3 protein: CASKGAGTTGELFF. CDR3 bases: TGTGCCAGCAAGGGGGCGGGGACGACCGGGGAGCTGTTTTTT.

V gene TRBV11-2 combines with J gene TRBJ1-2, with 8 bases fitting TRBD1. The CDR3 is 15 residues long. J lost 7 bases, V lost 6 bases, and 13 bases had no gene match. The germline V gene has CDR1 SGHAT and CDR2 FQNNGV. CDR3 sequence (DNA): TGTGCCAGCAGTCAGACAGCCGGGACAGGATCTGGCTACACCTTC. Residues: CASSQTAGTGSGYTF.

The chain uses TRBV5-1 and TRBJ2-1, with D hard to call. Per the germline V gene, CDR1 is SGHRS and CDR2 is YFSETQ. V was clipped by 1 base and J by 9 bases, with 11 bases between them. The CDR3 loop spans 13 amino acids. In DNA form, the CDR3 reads TGCGCCAGCAGCTTGATTGTTACCCGTGAGCAGTTCTTC. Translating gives CASSLIVTREQFF. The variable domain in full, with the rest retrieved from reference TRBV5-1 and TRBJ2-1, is KAGVTQTPRYLIKTRGQQVTLSCSPISGHRSVSWYQQTPGQGLQFLFEYFSETQRNKGNFPGRFSGRQFSNSRSEMNVSTLELGDSALYLCASSLIVTREQFFGPGTRLTVL.

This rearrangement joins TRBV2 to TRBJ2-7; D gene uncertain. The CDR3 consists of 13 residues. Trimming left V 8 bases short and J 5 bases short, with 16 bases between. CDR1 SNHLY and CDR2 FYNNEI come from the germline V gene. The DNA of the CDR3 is TGTGCCAGCGCCTCCCGGTTTTACAACGAGCAGTACTTC. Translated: CASASRFYNEQYF.

The CDR3 loop reads CASITGNEQFF. For the CDR3, the DNA is TGTGCCAGCATAACAGGCAATGAGCAGTTCTTC. V is TRBV6-5 and J is TRBJ2-1, with D maybe TRBD1 (5 bases). Trimming took off 7 bases at V and 6 bases at J, with 7 bases between the two ends. The CDR3 extends over 11 amino acids. The germline V gene encodes CDR1 MNHEY and CDR2 SVGAGI.

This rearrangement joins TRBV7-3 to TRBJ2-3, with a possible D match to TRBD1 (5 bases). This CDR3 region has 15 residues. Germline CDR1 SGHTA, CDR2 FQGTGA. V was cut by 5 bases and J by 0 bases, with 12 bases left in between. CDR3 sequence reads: CASSVGQGSTDTQYF. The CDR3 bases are TGTGCCAGCAGCGTCGGGCAGGGTAGCACAGATACGCAGTATTTT.

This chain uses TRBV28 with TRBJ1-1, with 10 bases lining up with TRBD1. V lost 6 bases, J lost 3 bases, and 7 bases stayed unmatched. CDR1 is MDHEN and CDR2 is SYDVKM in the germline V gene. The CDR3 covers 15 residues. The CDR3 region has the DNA TGTGCCAGCAGAAGGCGGGACAGGGGCCACACTGAAGCTTTCTTT. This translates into CASRRRDRGHTEAFF.

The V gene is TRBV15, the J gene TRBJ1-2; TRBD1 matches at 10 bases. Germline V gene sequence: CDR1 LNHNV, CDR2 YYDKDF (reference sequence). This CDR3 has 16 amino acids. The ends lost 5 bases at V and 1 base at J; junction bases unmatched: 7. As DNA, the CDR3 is TGTGCCACCAGCGGGCGGACAGGGGGGATTAACTATGGCTACACCTTC. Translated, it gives CATSGRTGGINYGYTF.

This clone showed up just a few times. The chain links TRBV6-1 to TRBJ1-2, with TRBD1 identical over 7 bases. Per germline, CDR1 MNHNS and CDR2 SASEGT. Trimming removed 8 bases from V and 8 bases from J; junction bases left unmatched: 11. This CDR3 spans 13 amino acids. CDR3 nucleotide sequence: TGTGCCAGCGCCCCCCCACAGGGGAACGGCTACACCTTC. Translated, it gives CASAPPQGNGYTF.

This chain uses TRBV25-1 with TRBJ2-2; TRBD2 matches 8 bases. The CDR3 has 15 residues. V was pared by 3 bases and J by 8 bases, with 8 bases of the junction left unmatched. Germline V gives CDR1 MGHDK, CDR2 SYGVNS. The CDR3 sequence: CASSESAGVPGELFF. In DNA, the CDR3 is TGTGCCAGCAGTGAGTCAGCGGGAGTACCTGGGGAGCTGTTTTTT.

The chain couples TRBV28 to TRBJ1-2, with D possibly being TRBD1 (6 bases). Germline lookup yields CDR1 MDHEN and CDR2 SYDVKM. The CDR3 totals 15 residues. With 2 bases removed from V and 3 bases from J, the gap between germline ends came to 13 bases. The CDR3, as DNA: TGTGCCAGCAGTTTAGCGGGGGCGACGGACTATGGCTACACCTTC. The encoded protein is CASSLAGATDYGYTF.

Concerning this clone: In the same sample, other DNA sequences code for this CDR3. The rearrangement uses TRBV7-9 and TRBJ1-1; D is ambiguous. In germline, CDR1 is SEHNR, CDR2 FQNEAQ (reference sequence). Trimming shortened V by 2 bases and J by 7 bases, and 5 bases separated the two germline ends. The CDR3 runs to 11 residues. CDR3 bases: TGTGCCAGCAGCTTAAGGGATGAAGCTTTCTTT. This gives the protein CASSLRDEAFF.

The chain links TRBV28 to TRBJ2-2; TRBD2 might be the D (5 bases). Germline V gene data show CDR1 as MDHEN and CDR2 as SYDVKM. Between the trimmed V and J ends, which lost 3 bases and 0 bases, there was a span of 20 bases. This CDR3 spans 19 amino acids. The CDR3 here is CASSFPLLKSGSNTGELFF. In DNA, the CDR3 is TGTGCCAGCAGTTTTCCCCTCCTAAAGAGCGGTTCGAACACCGGGGAGCTGTTTTTT. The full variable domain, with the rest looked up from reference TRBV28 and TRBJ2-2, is DVKVTQSSRYLVKRTGEKVFLECVQDMDHENMFWYRQDPGLGLRLIYFSYDVKMKEKGDIPEGYSVSREKKERFSLILESASTNQTSMYLCASSFPLLKSGSNTGELFFGEGSRLTVL.